The 8 T cell receptor beta chains given below trace back to one sample, sequenced in a study of cytomegalovirus exposure and HLA in healthy donors. Both 60 Vbeta primers and 13 Jbeta primers went into the PCR. Profiled with immunoSEQ multiplex PCR; TCRdb holds only in-frame clones, not every one. The profile covers over 200,000 clones, with about 72% appearing a single time and about 3.8% taken by the ten largest. The specimen was PBMCs. Receptors were obtained from a male donor in good health and CMV-seronegative.

The chain couples TRBV27 to TRBJ2-1; 8 nucleotides match TRBD2. The V gene end was trimmed by 5 bases and the J gene end by 9 bases; junction bases not matched to a gene: 12. CDR3 length: 15 residues. Germline lookup yields CDR1 MNHEY and CDR2 SMNVEV (reference sequence). CDR3 sequence (DNA): TGTGCCAGCAGTCTCTGGATAGCGGGACTAAGTGAGCAGTTCTTC. This gives the protein CASSLWIAGLSEQFF.

The gene calls are TRBV19 and TRBJ2-1; no firm D call. The V gene's germline CDR1 is LNHDA and CDR2 SQIVND (reference sequence). The CDR3 loop spans 14 amino acids. V was pared by 3 bases and J by 4 bases, with 10 bases between. CDR3 bases: TGTGCCAGTAGTATCGTGGCGGTTTACAATGAGCAGTTCTTC. It encodes CASSIVAVYNEQFF.

The chain has TRBV28 and TRBJ2-5, with D uncertain. The DNA end favors TRBJ2-7, so the J call may be wrong. The CDR3 sequence is 12 residues long. Germline V gene sequence: CDR1 MDHEN, CDR2 SYDVKM. In DNA form, the CDR3 reads TGTGCCAGCAGTTTATTTGGCGGCGAGCAGTACTTC. Residues: CASSLFGGEQYF.

This chain links TRBV28 with TRBJ2-7; 10 bases fit TRBD2. This CDR3 has 14 residues. Per the germline V gene, CDR1 is MDHEN and CDR2 is SYDVKM. V trimming: 3 bases; J trimming: 5 bases; junction bases outside the gene matches: 4. CDR3 nucleotide sequence: TGTGCCAGCAGTTTCCGAGCGGGAGGGGACGAGCAGTACTTC. Translation: CASSFRAGGDEQYF.

The chain uses TRBV18 and TRBJ2-5; weak D call: TRBD2 (5 bases). Germline-derived CDR1 and CDR2 are KGHSH and LQKENI. V was trimmed by 3 bases and J by 9 bases, leaving 20 bases between them. The CDR3 extends over 15 amino acids. The CDR3 DNA is TGTGCCAGCTCACCTGAAAACGGCGGGCGGTTGGCCCAGTACTTC. Residues: CASSPENGGRLAQYF.

This clone appeared once. The rearrangement links TRBV18 to TRBJ1-4; the D gene is possibly TRBD1 (6 bases). V lost 1 base, J lost 8 bases, and 11 bases lay in between. CDR1 KGHSH and CDR2 LQKENI come from the germline V gene. The CDR3 sequence is 14 residues long. The CDR3 protein is CASSPQGVQEKLFF. Written as DNA, the CDR3 is TGTGCCAGCTCACCACAGGGGGTCCAAGAAAAACTGTTTTTT.

The rearrangement links TRBV4-1 to TRBJ2-5; possibly TRBD2 for D (5 bases). Germline lookup yields CDR1 MGHRA and CDR2 YSYEKL. Trimming left V 0 bases short and J 2 bases short, with 10 bases between. The CDR3 covers 15 residues. CDR3 sequence: CASSQEGRGQETQYF. The CDR3 DNA reads as TGCGCCAGCAGCCAAGAAGGTAGAGGGCAAGAGACCCAGTACTTC.

This clone turned up a few times. V is TRBV15 and J is TRBJ2-5; D uncertain. The J call is doubtful: the DNA matches TRBJ2-7 better. Looked up from germline, CDR1 is LNHNV and CDR2 is YYDKDF (reference sequence). The CDR3 extends over 17 amino acids. Here the CDR3 reads CATSRDLGDMTVYEQYF. The DNA for the CDR3 is TGTGCCACCAGCAGAGATCTGGGTGATATGACTGTCTACGAGCAGTACTTC.